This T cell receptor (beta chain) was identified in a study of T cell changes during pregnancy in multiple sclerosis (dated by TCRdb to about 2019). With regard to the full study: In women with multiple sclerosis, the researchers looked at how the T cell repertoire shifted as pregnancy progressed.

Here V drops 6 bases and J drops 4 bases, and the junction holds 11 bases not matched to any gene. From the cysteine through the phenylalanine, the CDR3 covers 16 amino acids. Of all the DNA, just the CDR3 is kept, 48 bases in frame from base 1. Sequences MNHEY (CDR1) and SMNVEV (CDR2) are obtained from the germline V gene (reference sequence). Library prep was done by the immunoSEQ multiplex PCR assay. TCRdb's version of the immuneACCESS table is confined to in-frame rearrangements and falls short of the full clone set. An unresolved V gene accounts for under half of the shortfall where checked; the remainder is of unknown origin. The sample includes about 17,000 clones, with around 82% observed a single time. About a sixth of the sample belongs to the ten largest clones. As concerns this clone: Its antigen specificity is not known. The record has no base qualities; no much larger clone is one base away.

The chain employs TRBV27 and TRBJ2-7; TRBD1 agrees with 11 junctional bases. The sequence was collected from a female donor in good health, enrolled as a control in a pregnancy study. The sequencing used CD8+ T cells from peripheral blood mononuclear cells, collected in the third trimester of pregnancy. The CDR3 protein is CASRYRDRGSRYEQYF. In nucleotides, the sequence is TGTGCCAGCAGGTACCGGGACAGGGGGTCAAGATACGAGCAGTACTTC.